A single sample gave rise to the 18 T cell receptor beta chains below, sequenced in a study of blood T cell repertoires in COVID-19 (dated by TCRdb to the early 2020s). The library relied on the immunoSEQ multiplex PCR assay. The clones in this table, taken by TCRdb from immuneACCESS, are in-frame only. Not every clone is retained; where verified, under half of the shortfall comes from an unresolved V gene, and the cause of the rest is unknown. The sample records 490,000 or so clones, about 85% of which are singletons. The ten most abundant clones make up 8.3% of the sample. The sequencing input was PBMCs or T cells enriched from blood (not recorded which). The source is a woman aged 60 to 75 who had recovered from COVID-19.

This clone was counted a single time. V and J are TRBV27 and TRBJ1-5; D not certain. The CDR3 runs to 14 residues. The V gene lost 2 bases and the J gene lost 3 bases, with 8 bases spanning the gap. Germline CDR1 is MNHEY and CDR2 is SMNVEV (reference sequence). The CDR3 here is CASSLGRDNQPQHF. For the CDR3, the DNA is TGTGCCAGCAGTTTAGGGCGAGACAATCAGCCCCAGCATTTT.

This clone has more than one count but fewer than ten. This chain links TRBV5-4 with TRBJ2-7; D is possibly TRBD1 (6 bases). Trimming stripped 4 bases from V and 2 bases from J, with 16 bases between. The CDR3 covers 15 residues. Germline CDR1 SGHNT, CDR2 YYREEE (reference sequence). The CDR3 sequence is CASSVGPGETYEQYF. The CDR3 DNA follows: TGTGCCAGCAGCGTTGGGCCAGGGGAGACCTACGAGCAGTACTTC. Supplemented by reference TRBV5-4 and TRBJ2-7, the full variable domain reads ETGVTQSPTHLIKTRGQQVTLRCSSQSGHNTVSWYQQALGQGPQFIFQYYREEENGRGNFPPRFSGLQFPNYSSELNVNALELDDSALYLCASSVGPGETYEQYFGPGTRLTVT.

This chain connects TRBV6-1 to TRBJ1-6; possibly TRBD1 for D (5 bases). V gave up 3 bases and J gave up 6 bases, with 9 bases separating them. The CDR3 covers 14 residues. Germline CDR1 and CDR2: MNHNS and SASEGT. CDR3 sequence: CASSDRVPNSPLHF. The CDR3 nucleotides are TGTGCCAGCAGTGACAGGGTCCCTAATTCACCCCTCCACTTT.

The chain is built from TRBV29-1 and TRBJ1-4, with 7 bases that match TRBD1. This CDR3 is 14 amino acids long. With V trimmed by 0 bases and J by 8 bases, 6 bases remained unmatched. Germline V gene lookup returns CDR1 SQVTM and CDR2 ANQGSEA. CDR3 loop: CSVEEAGGAEKLFF. CDR3 coding DNA: TGCAGCGTTGAAGAGGCAGGGGGAGCGGAAAAACTGTTTTTT.

This rearrangement joins TRBV5-1 to TRBJ2-1, with D possibly TRBD1 on 7 matching bases. The CDR3 runs 14 residues. Trimming stripped 2 bases from V and 5 bases from J, with 11 bases between. Germline assignment: CDR1 SGHRS and CDR2 YFSETQ. This CDR3 reads CASSFQGGNNEQFF. The CDR3 nucleotides are TGCGCCAGCAGCTTCCAGGGGGGTAACAATGAGCAGTTCTTC.

The chain recombines TRBV7-2 with TRBJ2-2; TRBD2 might be the D (5 bases). The V gene's germline CDR1 is SGHTA and CDR2 FQGNSA. V was trimmed by 1 base and J by 2 bases, leaving 11 bases between them. The CDR3 totals 16 residues. This CDR3 reads CASSLVVARNTGELFF. The CDR3 coding sequence is TGTGCCAGCAGCTTAGTGGTAGCGCGCAACACCGGGGAGCTGTTTTTT.

CDR3 loop: CASSISGQGFYGYTF. The CDR3 DNA sequence: TGTGCCAGTAGTATATCCGGCCAGGGTTTCTATGGCTACACCTTC. The rearrangement uses TRBV19 and TRBJ1-2; TRBD1 might be the D (5 bases). V shed 2 bases and J shed 4 bases, with 14 bases lying between them. Germline V gene data show CDR1 as LNHDA and CDR2 as SQIVND (reference sequence). This CDR3 contains 15 residues.

This chain uses TRBV21-1 with TRBJ1-1; the table's D call TRBD1 went unverified against the DNA. TRBV21-1 is a documented pseudogene. The CDR3 extends over 15 amino acids. The CDR3 reads CASSFRQGMDTEAFF. CDR3 coding DNA: TGTGCCAGCAGCTTCCGACAGGGAATGGACACTGAAGCTTTCTTT.

The rearrangement uses TRBV27 and TRBJ2-4, with D possibly TRBD2 on 5 matching bases. The CDR3 covers 11 residues. The ends were cut back, 6 bases at V and 9 bases at J, with 9 bases in the middle. Looked up from germline, CDR1 is MNHEY and CDR2 is SMNVEV (reference sequence). The CDR3 DNA reads TGTGCCAGCAGCCTAGGAGGCATTCAGTACTTC. Its protein is CASSLGGIQYF.

This sequence joins TRBV7-9 and TRBJ1-2; a possible D gene is TRBD1 (5 bases). V was trimmed by 3 bases and J by 4 bases, leaving 12 bases between them. The germline V gene has CDR1 SEHNR and CDR2 FQNEAQ (reference sequence). The CDR3 runs 14 residues. As DNA, the CDR3 is TGTGCCAGCAGCTTTGGTGACAGCTCCTATGGCTACACCTTC. As protein: CASSFGDSSYGYTF.

The chain recombines TRBV6-1 with TRBJ2-7; tentative D call: TRBD1 (6 bases). Trimming shortened V by 6 bases and J by 3 bases, and 12 bases separated the two germline ends. Germline V gene lookup returns CDR1 MNHNS and CDR2 SASEGT. CDR3 length: 13 amino acids. The CDR3 nucleotides are TGTGCCAGCAGGGGGGCAGCGAGCTACGAGCAGTACTTC. Translating gives CASRGAASYEQYF.

The genes are TRBV7-9 and TRBJ1-1; TRBD1 agrees at 8 bases. This CDR3 contains 17 residues. Germline V gene lookup returns CDR1 SEHNR and CDR2 FQNEAQ (reference sequence). The V gene end was trimmed by 4 bases and the J gene end by 0 bases; junction bases not matched to a gene: 10. CDR3 sequence (DNA): TGTGCCAGCAGCTGGACCGGGACAGGCCTCATGAACACTGAAGCTTTCTTT. Amino acid sequence: CASSWTGTGLMNTEAFF.

This clone has only a few counts. This chain joins TRBV29-1 and TRBJ2-5, with D possibly being TRBD1 (6 bases). V gave up 7 bases and J gave up 5 bases, with 14 bases separating them. Per germline, CDR1 SQVTM and CDR2 ANQGSEA. This CDR3 is 12 amino acids long. CDR3 residues: CSAGSGVETQYF. The DNA for the CDR3 is TGCAGCGCCGGCTCAGGGGTGGAGACCCAGTACTTC.

The genes are TRBV19 and TRBJ1-5; D gene unclear. The V and J ends lost 3 bases and 3 bases respectively, with 3 bases between them. The length of the CDR3 is 12 residues. CDR1 and CDR2 (germline): LNHDA, SQIVND (reference sequence). The CDR3 loop is CASSIHNQPQHF. The DNA for the CDR3 is TGTGCCAGTAGTATCCACAATCAGCCCCAGCATTTT.

The DNA of the CDR3 is TGCGCCAGCAGCAACCGACAGGGGAGCTCCTACGAGCAGTACTTC. Protein: CASSNRQGSSYEQYF. This sequence joins TRBV5-1 and TRBJ2-7; 8 positions agree with TRBD1. Per the germline V gene, CDR1 is SGHRS and CDR2 is YFSETQ. V gave up 4 bases and J gave up 0 bases; unmatched junction bases: 6. The CDR3 extends over 15 amino acids.

J is TRBJ1-6 and V is TRBV14; no firm D call. Germline CDR1 SGHDN, CDR2 FVKESK. The CDR3 is 16 residues long. Trimming cost V 4 bases and J 0 bases, with 10 bases left between them. DNA for the CDR3: TGTGCCAGCAGCCCCCTCCACAGCTCCTATAATTCACCCCTCCACTTT. Translation: CASSPLHSSYNSPLHF.

The chain employs TRBV27 and TRBJ2-7; possible D gene TRBD2, 5 bases. The ends were cut back, 5 bases at V and 2 bases at J, with 10 bases in the middle. CDR1 and CDR2 (germline): MNHEY, SMNVEV (reference sequence). This CDR3 contains 13 residues. In DNA form, the CDR3 reads TGTGCCAGCAGTCGGGCCGGGGCCTACGAGCAGTACGTC. Translated: CASSRAGAYEQYV.

The count of this clone is one. V is TRBV5-1 and J is TRBJ2-7; the D is unclear. Between the trimmed V and J ends, which lost 4 bases and 0 bases, there was a span of 11 bases. The CDR3 is 14 residues long. The germline CDR1 and CDR2 sequences are SGHRS and YFSETQ. The CDR3 reads CASSPWSSSYEQYF. The CDR3 DNA is TGCGCCAGCAGCCCATGGAGCAGCTCCTACGAGCAGTACTTC.